The clone carrying this T cell receptor beta chain has a handful of counts. The antigen is undetermined. This sample was taken from a study of blood T cells in healthy people across ages. About the study: About one barcoded beta molecule per two T cells was the capture yield of template switching.

CDR1 SGHRS and CDR2 YFSETQ come from the germline V gene. Between the trimmed V and J ends, which lost 0 bases and 4 bases, there was a span of 10 bases. The CDR3 has 15 residues. The study's findings and limits: Researchers judged that diversity estimates from one million T cells fell short of true values.

A J-beta primer mix and a sample-barcoded 5' primer were used in a second PCR of about 7 to 12 cycles. MiXCR was run by TCRdb on the 5' RACE reads, yielding one entry per CDR3 protein. The sample includes some 850,000 distinct CDR3 sequences, roughly 24% seen only once; the top ten take around 3%. This sample also belongs to another study, concerning T cells of mothers and their children.

This sequence was found in a boy younger than 18 in good health. The material sequenced was blood. The V and J genes are TRBV5-1 and TRBJ1-4; D is unresolved. The CDR3: CASSLGTSGNEKLFF. The CDR3 DNA reads as TGCGCCAGCAGCTTGGGTACATCGGGTAATGAAAAACTGTTTTTT.